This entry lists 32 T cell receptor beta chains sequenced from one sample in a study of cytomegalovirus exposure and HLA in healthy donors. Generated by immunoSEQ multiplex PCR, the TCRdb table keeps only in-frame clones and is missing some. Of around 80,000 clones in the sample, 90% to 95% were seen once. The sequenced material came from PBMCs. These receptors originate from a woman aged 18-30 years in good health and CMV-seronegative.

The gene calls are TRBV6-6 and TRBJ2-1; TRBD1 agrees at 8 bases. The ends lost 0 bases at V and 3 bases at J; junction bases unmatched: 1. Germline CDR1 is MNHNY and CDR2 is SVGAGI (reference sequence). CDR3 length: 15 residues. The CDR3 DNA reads TGTGCCAGCAGTTACTCGGACAGGGACTACAATGAGCAGTTCTTC. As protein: CASSYSDRDYNEQFF.

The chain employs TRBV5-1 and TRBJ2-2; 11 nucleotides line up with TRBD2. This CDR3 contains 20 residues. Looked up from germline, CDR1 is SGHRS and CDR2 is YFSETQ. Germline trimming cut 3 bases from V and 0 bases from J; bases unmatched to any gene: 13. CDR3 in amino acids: CASSSGRTSGSWSNTGELFF. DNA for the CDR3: TGCGCCAGCAGCTCCGGCCGGACTAGCGGGTCCTGGTCGAACACCGGGGAGCTGTTTTTT.

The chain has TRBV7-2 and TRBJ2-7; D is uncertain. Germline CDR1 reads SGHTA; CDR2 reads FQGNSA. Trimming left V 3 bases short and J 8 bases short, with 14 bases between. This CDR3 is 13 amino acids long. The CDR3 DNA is TGTGCCAGCAGCTTTGGAAGACTGGAGCAGCAGTACTTC. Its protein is CASSFGRLEQQYF.

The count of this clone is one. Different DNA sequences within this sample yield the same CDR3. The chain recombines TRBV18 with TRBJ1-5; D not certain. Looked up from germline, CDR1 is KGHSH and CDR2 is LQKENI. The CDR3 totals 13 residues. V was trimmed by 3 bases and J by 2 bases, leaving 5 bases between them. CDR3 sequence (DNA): TGTGCCAGCTCACCCAGCGGCAATCAGCCCCAGCATTTT. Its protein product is CASSPSGNQPQHF. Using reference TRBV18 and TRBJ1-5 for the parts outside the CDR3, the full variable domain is NAGVMQNPRHLVRRRGQEARLRCSPMKGHSHVYWYRQLPEEGLKFMVYLQKENIIDESGMPKERFSAEFPKEGPSILRIQQVVRGDSAAYFCASSPSGNQPQHFGDGTRLSIL.

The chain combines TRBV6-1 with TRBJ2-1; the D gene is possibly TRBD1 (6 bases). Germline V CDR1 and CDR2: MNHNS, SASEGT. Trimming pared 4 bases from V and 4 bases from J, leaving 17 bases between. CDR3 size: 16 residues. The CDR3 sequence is CASSGTHWTEYNEQFF. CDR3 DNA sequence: TGTGCCAGCAGTGGGACTCATTGGACAGAATACAATGAGCAGTTCTTC.

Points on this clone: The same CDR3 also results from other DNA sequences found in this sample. The DNA of the CDR3 is TGTGCCAGCAGACTAGCGGGATCCAATGAGCAGTTCTTC. Translating it yields CASRLAGSNEQFF. The rearrangement links TRBV28 to TRBJ2-1; 10 bases fit TRBD2. Germline loops: CDR1 MDHEN, CDR2 SYDVKM. V trimming: 6 bases; J trimming: 6 bases; junction bases outside the gene matches: 2. The CDR3 spans 13 residues.

CDR3 region: CASSSDRYNSPLHF. The CDR3 DNA follows: TGTGCCAGCAGCTCAGACAGGTATAATTCACCCCTCCACTTT. The chain joins TRBV7-9 to TRBJ1-6; tentatively, D is TRBD1 (6 bases). The CDR3 has 14 residues. The V end was cut by 4 bases, the J end by 4 bases, with 8 bases between. Germline lookup yields CDR1 SEHNR and CDR2 FQNEAQ (reference sequence).

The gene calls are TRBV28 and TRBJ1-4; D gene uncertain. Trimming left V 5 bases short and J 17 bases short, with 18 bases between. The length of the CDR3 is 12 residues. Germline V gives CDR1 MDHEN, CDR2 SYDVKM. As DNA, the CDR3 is TGTGCCAGCAGTCAACGAAGGGAGGCGGCTTTTTTT. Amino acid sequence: CASSQRREAAFF.

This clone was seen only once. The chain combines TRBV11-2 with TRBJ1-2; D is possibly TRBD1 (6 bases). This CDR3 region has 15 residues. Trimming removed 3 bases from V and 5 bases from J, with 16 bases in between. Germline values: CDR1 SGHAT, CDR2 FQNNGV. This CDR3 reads CASSLVRTASYGYTF. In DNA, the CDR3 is TGTGCCAGCAGCTTGGTCCGGACAGCGTCGTATGGCTACACCTTC.

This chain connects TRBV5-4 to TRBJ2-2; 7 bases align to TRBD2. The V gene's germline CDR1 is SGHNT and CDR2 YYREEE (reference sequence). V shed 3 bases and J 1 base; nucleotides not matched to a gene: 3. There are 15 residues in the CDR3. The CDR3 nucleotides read TGTGCCAGCAGCTCGGGGGGTCAGAACACCGGGGAGCTGTTTTTT. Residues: CASSSGGQNTGELFF.

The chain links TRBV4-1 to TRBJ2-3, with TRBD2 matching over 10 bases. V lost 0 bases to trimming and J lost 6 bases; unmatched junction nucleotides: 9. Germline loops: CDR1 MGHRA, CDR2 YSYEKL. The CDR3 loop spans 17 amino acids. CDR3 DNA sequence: TGCGCCAGCAGCCAAGATTTCCTAGCGGGGGAGTGGGATACGCAGTATTTT. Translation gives CASSQDFLAGEWDTQYF.

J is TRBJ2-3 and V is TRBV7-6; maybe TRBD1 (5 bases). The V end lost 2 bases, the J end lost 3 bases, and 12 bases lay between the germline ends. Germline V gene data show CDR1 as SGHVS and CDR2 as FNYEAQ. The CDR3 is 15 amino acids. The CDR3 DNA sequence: TGTGCCAGCAGCTTATTTGGGCAGGGAACAGATACGCAGTATTTT. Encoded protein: CASSLFGQGTDTQYF.

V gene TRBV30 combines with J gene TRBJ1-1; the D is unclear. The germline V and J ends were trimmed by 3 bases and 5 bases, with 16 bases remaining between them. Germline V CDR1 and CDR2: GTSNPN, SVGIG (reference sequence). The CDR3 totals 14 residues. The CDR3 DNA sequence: TGTGCCTGGAGCGACATATTTTCGGAAACTGAAGCTTTCTTT. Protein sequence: CAWSDIFSETEAFF. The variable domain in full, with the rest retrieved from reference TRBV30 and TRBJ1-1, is SQTIHQWPATLVQPVGSPLSLECTVEGTSNPNLYWYRQAAGRGLQLLFYSVGIGQISSEVPQNLSASRPQDRQFILSSKKLLLSDSGFYLCAWSDIFSETEAFFGQGTRLTVV.

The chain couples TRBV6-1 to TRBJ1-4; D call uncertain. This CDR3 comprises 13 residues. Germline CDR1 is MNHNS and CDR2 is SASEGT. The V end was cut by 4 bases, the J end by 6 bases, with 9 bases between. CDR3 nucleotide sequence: TGTGCCAGCAGTGGGGCCTTTTATGAAAAACTGTTTTTT. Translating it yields CASSGAFYEKLFF.

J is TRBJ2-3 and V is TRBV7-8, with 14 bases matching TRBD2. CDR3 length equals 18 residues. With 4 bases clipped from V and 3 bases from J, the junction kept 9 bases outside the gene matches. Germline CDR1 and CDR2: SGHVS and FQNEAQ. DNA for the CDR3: TGTGCCAGCAGCTCCGGACTAGCGGGAGGTAGTTTGACAGATACGCAGTATTTT. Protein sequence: CASSSGLAGGSLTDTQYF.

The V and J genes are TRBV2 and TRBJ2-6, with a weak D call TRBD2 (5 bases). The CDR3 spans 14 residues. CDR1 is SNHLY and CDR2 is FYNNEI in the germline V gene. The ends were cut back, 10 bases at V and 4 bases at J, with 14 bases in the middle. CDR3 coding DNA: TGTGCCACCTTGAAGGGAGTCGGGGCCAACGTCCTGACTTTC. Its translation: CATLKGVGANVLTF.

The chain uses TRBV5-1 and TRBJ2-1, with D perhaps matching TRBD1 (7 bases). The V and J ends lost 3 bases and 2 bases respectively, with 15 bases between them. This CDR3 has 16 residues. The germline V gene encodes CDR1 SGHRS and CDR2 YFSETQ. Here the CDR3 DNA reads TGCGCCAGCAGCTCAGGGGGACTCAGGGCCTACAATGAGCAGTTCTTC. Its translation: CASSSGGLRAYNEQFF.

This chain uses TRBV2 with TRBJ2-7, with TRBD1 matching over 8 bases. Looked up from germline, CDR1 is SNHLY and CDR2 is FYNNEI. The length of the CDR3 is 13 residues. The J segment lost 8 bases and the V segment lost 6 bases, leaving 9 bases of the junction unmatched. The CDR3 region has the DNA TGTGCCAGCAGGACGGGACAGGCATCCAAGCAGTACTTC. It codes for CASRTGQASKQYF.

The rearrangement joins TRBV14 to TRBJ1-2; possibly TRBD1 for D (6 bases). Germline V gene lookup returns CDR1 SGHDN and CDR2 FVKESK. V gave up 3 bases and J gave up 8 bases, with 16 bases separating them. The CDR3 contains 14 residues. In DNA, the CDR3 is TGTGCCAGCAGCCATCAACAGGGAATTGGCGGCTACACCTTC. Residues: CASSHQQGIGGYTF.

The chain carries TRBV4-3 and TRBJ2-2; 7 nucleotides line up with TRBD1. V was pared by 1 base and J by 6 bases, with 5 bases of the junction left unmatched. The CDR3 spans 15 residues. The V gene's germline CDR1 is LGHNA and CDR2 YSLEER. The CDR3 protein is CASSQVTGVAGELFF. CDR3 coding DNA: TGCGCCAGCAGCCAAGTTACAGGGGTGGCCGGGGAGCTGTTTTTT.

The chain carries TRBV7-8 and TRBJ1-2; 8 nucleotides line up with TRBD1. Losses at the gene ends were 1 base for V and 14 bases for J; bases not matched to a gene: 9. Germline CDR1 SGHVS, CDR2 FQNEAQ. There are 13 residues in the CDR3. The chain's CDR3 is CASSLGPQGAITF. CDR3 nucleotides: TGTGCCAGCAGCTTAGGTCCCCAGGGGGCGATTACCTTC.

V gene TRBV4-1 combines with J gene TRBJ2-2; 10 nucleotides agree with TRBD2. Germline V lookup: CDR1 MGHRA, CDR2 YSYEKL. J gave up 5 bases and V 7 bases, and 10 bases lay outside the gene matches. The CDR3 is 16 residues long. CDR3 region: CASMRGLAGETGELFF. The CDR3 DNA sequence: TGCGCCAGCATGAGAGGGCTAGCGGGAGAAACCGGGGAGCTGTTTTTT.

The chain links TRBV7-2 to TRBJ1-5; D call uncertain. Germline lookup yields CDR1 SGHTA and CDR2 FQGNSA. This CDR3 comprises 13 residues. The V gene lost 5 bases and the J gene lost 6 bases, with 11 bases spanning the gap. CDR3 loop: CASSVWERQPQHF. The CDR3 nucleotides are TGTGCCAGCAGCGTCTGGGAGCGTCAGCCCCAGCATTTT.

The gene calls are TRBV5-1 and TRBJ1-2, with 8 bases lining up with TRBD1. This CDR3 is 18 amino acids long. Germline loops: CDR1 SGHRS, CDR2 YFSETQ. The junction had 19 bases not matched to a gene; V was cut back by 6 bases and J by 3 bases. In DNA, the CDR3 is TGCGCCAGCATCCCCCGACCAGGGGGCCCCGAAGCGTACTATGGCTACACCTTC. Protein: CASIPRPGGPEAYYGYTF.

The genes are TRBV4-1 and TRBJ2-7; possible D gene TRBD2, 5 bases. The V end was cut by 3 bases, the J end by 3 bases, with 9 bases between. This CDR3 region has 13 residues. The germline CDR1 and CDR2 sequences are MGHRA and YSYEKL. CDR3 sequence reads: CASSHEGLYEQYF. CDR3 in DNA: TGCGCCAGCAGCCATGAGGGCCTCTACGAGCAGTACTTC.

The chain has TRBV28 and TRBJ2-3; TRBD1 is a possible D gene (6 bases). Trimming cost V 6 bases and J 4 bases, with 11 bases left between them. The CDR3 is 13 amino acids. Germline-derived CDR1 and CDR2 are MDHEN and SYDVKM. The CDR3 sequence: CASSSGAPDTQYF. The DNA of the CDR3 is TGTGCCAGCAGCTCAGGGGCTCCAGATACGCAGTATTTT.

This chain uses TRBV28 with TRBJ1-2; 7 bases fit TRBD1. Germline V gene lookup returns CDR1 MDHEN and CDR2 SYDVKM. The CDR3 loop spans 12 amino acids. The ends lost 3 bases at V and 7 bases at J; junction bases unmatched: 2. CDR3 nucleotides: TGTGCCAGCAGTTTTAACAGGGGTGGCTACACCTTC. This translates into CASSFNRGGYTF.

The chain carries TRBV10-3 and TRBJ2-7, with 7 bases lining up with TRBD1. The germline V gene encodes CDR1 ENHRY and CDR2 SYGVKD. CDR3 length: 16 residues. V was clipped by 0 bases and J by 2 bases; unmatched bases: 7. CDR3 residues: CAISESTGIRAYEQYF. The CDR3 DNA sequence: TGTGCCATCAGTGAGTCGACAGGGATCCGGGCCTACGAGCAGTACTTC.

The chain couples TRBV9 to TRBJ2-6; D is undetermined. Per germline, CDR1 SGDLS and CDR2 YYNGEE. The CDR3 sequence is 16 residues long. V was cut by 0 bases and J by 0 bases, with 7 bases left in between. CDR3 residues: CASSVGFSSGANVLTF. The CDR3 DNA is TGTGCCAGCAGCGTAGGGTTTAGCTCTGGGGCCAACGTCCTGACTTTC.

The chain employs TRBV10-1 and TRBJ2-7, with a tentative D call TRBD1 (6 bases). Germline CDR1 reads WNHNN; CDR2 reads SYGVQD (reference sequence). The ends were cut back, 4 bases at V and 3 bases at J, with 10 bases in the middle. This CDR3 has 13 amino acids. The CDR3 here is CASSASDSYEQYF. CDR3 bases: TGCGCCAGCAGTGCCTCGGACAGCTACGAGCAGTACTTC.

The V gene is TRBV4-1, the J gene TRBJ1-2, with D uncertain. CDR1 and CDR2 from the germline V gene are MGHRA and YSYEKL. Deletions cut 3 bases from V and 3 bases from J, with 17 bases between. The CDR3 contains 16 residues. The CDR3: CASSHPWLSGDYGYTF. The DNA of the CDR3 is TGCGCCAGCAGCCACCCCTGGCTCAGCGGAGACTATGGCTACACCTTC.

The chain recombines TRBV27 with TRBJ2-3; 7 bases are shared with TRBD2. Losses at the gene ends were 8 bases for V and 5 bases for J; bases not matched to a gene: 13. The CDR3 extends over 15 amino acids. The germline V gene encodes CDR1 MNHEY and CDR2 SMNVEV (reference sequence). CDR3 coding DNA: TGTGCCAGCGGCTTCGGGGGAGGGCCCGAAGATACGCAGTATTTT. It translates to CASGFGGGPEDTQYF.